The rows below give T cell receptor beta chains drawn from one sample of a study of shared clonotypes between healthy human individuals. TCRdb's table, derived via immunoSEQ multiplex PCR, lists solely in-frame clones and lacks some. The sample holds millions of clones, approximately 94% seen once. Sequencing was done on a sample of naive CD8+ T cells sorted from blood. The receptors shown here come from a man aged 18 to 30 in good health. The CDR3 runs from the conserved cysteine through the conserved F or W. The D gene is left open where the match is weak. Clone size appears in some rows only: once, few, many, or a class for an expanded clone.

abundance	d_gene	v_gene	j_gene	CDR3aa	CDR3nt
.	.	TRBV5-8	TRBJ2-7	CASSYTGTRYEQYF	TGTGCCAGCAGCTACACCGGGACTCGTTACGAGCAGTACTTC
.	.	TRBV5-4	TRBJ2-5	CASSSLGRETQYF	TGTGCCAGCAGCTCCTTAGGTCGAGAGACCCAGTACTTC
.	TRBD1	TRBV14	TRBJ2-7	CASSQGQGSEQYF	TGTGCCAGCAGCCAAGGACAGGGGTCCGAGCAGTACTTC
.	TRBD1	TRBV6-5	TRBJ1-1	CASSPRTGANTEAFF	TGTGCCAGCAGTCCTAGAACAGGGGCTAACACTGAAGCTTTCTTT
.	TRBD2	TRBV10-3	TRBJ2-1	CAIRPPLAGGRDEQFF	TGTGCCATCAGACCCCCCCTAGCGGGGGGGCGCGATGAGCAGTTCTTC
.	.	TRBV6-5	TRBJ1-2	CASSYAEGWGGGYTF	TGTGCCAGCAGTTACGCCGAAGGCTGGGGAGGTGGCTACACCTTC
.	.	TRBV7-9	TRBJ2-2	CASSASGTATNTGELFF	TGTGCCAGCAGCGCAAGCGGGACAGCCACGAACACCGGGGAGCTGTTTTTT
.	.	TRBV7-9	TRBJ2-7	CASSLAGDEGYEQYF	TGTGCCAGCAGCTTAGCAGGGGATGAGGGCTACGAGCAGTACTTC
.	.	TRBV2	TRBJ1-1	CASSGEAEAFF	TGTGCCAGCTCAGGGGAGGCTGAAGCTTTCTTT
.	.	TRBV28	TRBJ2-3	CASSLTPTDTQYF	TGTGCCAGCAGTTTGACACCCACAGATACGCAGTATTTT
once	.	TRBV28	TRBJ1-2	CASSSGYGYTF	TGTGCCAGCAGCTCTGGCTATGGCTACACCTTC
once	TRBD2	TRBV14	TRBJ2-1	CALGRGGIQPRGWIDHEQFF	TGTGCCCTCGGGCGGGGGGGCATACAGCCTAGGGGATGGATCGATCATGAGCAGTTCTTC
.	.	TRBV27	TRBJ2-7	CASSQSAGTLIYEQYF	TGTGCCAGCAGTCAGTCCGCCGGGACATTGATCTACGAGCAGTACTTC
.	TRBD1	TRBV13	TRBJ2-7	CASSPPTGAEQYF	TGTGCCAGCAGCCCACCGACAGGGGCCGAGCAGTACTTC
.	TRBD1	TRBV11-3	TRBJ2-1	CASSQTGGAEQFF	TGTGCCAGCAGCCAAACAGGGGGCGCTGAGCAGTTCTTC
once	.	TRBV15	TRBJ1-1	CATSRDPGKNTEAFF	TGTGCCACCAGCAGAGATCCCGGGAAGAACACTGAAGCTTTCTTT
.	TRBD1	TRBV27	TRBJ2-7	CASSFPPGTGKYEQYF	TGTGCCAGCAGTTTCCCCCCCGGGACAGGGAAGTACGAGCAGTACTTC
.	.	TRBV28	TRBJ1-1	CASYHGGTEAFF	TGTGCCAGCTACCACGGGGGAACTGAAGCTTTCTTT
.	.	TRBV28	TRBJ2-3	CASSLSSEGTDTQYF	TGTGCCAGCAGTTTATCCTCTGAGGGCACAGATACGCAGTATTTT
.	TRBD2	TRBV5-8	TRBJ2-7	CASSHSGGYEQYF	TGTGCCAGCAGCCACAGCGGGGGTTACGAGCAGTACTTC
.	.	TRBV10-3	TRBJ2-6	CAISAATAGANVLTF	TGTGCCATCAGTGCCGCCACCGCTGGGGCCAACGTCCTGACTTTC
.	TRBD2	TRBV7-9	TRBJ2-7	CASSRGGTSYEQYF	TGTGCCAGCAGCCGGGGAGGGACTTCCTACGAGCAGTACTTC
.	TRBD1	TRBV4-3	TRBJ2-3	CASSQASSGTGADTQYF	TGCGCCAGCAGCCAAGCTTCTTCAGGGACAGGCGCGGATACGCAGTATTTT
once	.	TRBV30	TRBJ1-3	CAWSPEGNTIYF	TGTGCCTGGAGTCCGGAGGGAAACACCATATATTTT
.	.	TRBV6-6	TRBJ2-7	CASLGDFPATYEQYF	TGTGCCAGCCTTGGGGACTTCCCCGCGACCTACGAGCAGTACTTC
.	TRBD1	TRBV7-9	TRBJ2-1	CASSLPGTGINEQFF	TGTGCCAGCAGCTTACCCGGGACAGGGATCAATGAGCAGTTCTTC
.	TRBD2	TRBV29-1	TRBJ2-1	CSVEDVLAGAIEDNEQFF	TGCAGCGTTGAAGATGTACTAGCGGGGGCCATCGAGGACAATGAGCAGTTCTTC
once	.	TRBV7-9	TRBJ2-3	CASSLEDWRAHTQYF	TGTGCCAGCAGCTTAGAGGACTGGAGGGCCCATACGCAGTATTTT
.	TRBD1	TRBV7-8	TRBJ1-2	CASSLWAAGGGFGYTF	TGTGCCAGCAGCTTATGGGCGGCAGGGGGAGGCTTTGGCTACACCTTC
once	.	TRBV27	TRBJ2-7	CASSYRDSYEQYF	TGTGCCAGCAGCTACAGGGACTCCTACGAGCAGTACTTC
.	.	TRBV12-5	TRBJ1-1	CASGTFSLTLSFVLTNTEAFF	TGTGCTAGTGGGACCTTCTCGCTCACCCTAAGCTTTGTACTTACGAACACTGAAGCTTTCTTT
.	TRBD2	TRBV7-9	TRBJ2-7	CASSYSGGDYEQYF	TGTGCCAGCAGTTATAGCGGGGGAGACTACGAGCAGTACTTC
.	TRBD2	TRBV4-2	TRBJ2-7	CASSQAGDHSGDEQYF	TGTGCCAGCAGCCAAGCGGGGGATCATAGCGGGGACGAGCAGTACTTC
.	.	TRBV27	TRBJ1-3	CASGDRQNPWGNTIYF	TGTGCCAGCGGTGATCGACAGAACCCCTGGGGAAACACCATATATTTT
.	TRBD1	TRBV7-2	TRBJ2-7	CASSPGQGYEQYF	TGTGCCAGCAGCCCGGGACAGGGGTACGAGCAGTACTTC
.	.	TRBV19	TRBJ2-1	CASSPGEYHNEQFF	TGTGCCAGTAGCCCGGGAGAGTACCACAATGAGCAGTTCTTC
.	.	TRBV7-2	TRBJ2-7	CASSPTGGAGYYYEQYF	TGTGCCAGCAGCCCCACCGGAGGGGCCGGCTACTACTACGAGCAGTACTTC
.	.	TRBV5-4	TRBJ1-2	CASSLAGQGENYGYTF	TGTGCCAGCAGCTTGGCCGGTCAGGGAGAAAACTATGGCTACACCTTC